This section outlines one T cell receptor (beta chain) sequence together with its context. The RNA input was about 0.45 to 1 ug, and it was reverse transcribed with random hexamers. TCRdb analysed the immunoSEQ multiplex PCR reads with MiXCR anew, one entry per CDR3 protein. Of around 26,000 distinct CDR3 sequences listed, 94% are singletons. This entry belongs to a study of CD8 T cells in Susac syndrome. The germline V gene has CDR1 SEHNR and CDR2 FQNEAQ (reference sequence). With 1 base removed from V and 1 base from J, the gap between germline ends came to 17 bases. The CDR3 runs 19 residues. This sequence joins TRBV7-9 and TRBJ2-6; no firm D call. The sequenced material came from CD8+ T cells from PBMCs. The sequence was collected from a human donor in good health. The chain's CDR3 is CASSLGYDERFSGANVLTF. CDR3 nucleotide sequence: TGTGCCAGCAGCTTAGGTTACGACGAGCGTTTTTCTGGGGCCAACGTCCTGACTTTC.